Here is one T cell receptor beta chain with its context. Antigen unknown. The CDR3 covers 13 residues. Between the trimmed V and J ends, which lost 3 bases and 4 bases, there was a span of 9 bases. The source of the sample is a study of T cell responses to AZD1222 COVID-19 vaccine. Overall study findings and caveats: The CD4 TCRs associated with vaccination extended across spike and predominated at 160-218 and 743-854.

Only in-frame clones appear in the TCRdb table, and some are missing; sequencing was by immunoSEQ multiplex PCR. The sample gives about 160,000 clones, roughly nine tenths of which show up once; 3.8% is in the top ten. The chain links TRBV12-3 or TRBV12-4 to TRBJ1-2, with unresolved D. The sample in question was peripheral blood, obtained 28 days after the second AZD1222 dose. This clonotype was obtained from an adult who received the AZD1222 COVID-19 vaccine. The CDR3 protein is CASSLWATYGYTF. The CDR3 DNA reads TGTGCCAGCAGTTTGTGGGCTACCTATGGCTACACCTTC.